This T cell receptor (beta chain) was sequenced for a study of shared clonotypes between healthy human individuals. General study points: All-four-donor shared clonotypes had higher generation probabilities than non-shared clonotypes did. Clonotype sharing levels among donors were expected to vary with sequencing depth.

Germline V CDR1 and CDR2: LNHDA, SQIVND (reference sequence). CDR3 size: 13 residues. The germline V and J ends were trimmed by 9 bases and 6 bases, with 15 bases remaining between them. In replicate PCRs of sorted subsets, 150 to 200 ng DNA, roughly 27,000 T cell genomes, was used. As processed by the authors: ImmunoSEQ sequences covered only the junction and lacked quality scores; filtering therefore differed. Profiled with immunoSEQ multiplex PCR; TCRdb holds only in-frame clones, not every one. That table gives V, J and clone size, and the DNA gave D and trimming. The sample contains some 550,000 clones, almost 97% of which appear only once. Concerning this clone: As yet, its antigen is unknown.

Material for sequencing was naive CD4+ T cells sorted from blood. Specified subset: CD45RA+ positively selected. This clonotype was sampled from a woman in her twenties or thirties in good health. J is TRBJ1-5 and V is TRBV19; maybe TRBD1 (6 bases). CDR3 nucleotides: TGTGCCAGCAGATTGGGGGCAGGTCAGCCCCAGCATTTT. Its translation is CASRLGAGQPQHF.